These 15 T cell receptor beta chains were sequenced from one sample in a study of read filtering for tumor transcriptome and immune sequencing. Molecular barcoded adaptors covering alpha/delta and beta/gamma chains were used on 400 ng RNA. TCRdb processed the reads anew with MiXCR; each CDR3 protein has one entry. The sample shows about 62,000 distinct CDR3 sequences, around 19% of them seen only once. Material for sequencing was a population of CD138-negative cells sorted from bone marrow. These receptors came from a donor at least 40 years old with multiple myeloma.

As regards this clonotype: This may come from a read error, since a much larger clone is one base off. The chain recombines TRBV5-1 with TRBJ2-7; possible D gene TRBD2, 6 bases. Germline V gene data show CDR1 as SGHRS and CDR2 as YFSETQ. V lost 5 bases, J lost 1 base, and 13 bases lay in between. CDR3 size: 14 residues. CDR3 nucleotides: TGCGCCAGCAGTTTATGGGGGGTGTCCTACGAGCAGTACTTC. Translating gives CASSLWGVSYEQYF.

This clonotype was seen repeatedly, ten times or more. This chain links TRBV6-6 with TRBJ1-1, with 9 bases fitting TRBD1. Germline-derived CDR1 and CDR2 are MNHNY and SVGAGI (reference sequence). V dropped 0 bases and J dropped 0; count of bases not matched to a gene: 5. The CDR3 contains 17 residues. The DNA for the CDR3 is TGTGCCAGCAGTTACTCGTTAGGACAGGGGATGAACACTGAAGCTTTCTTT. It specifies CASSYSLGQGMNTEAFF.

This clonotype was seen at least ten times. The chain employs TRBV20-1 and TRBJ2-3; tentatively, D is TRBD1 (5 bases). Germline V CDR1 and CDR2: DFQATT, SNEGSKA (reference sequence). This CDR3 has 13 amino acids. Trimming removed 8 bases from V and 5 bases from J, with 17 bases in between. In DNA form, the CDR3 reads TGCAGTTCCCGCCCGGCAGGGCAAGATACGCAGTATTTT. It codes for CSSRPAGQDTQYF.

With regard to this clonotype: With a much larger clone just one base away, this may be a read error. The CDR3 ends on some other residue instead of the conserved phenylalanine or tryptophan, so this is likely a read error. This chain joins TRBV7-2 and TRBJ2-3, with 7 positions matching TRBD2. The V segment lost 2 bases and the J segment 5 bases; nucleotides outside the gene matches: 7. This CDR3 has 15 amino acids. Germline V gives CDR1 SGHTA, CDR2 FQGNSA. Here the CDR3 reads CASSLKAGRGDTQYS. The CDR3 bases are TGTGCCAGCAGCTTAAAGGCAGGGAGGGGAGATACGCAGTATTCT.

As to this clonotype: This could be a read error, since a much larger clone is one nucleotide away. V gene TRBV10-3 combines with J gene TRBJ2-5, with 13 bases fitting TRBD2. Germline V gene sequence: CDR1 ENHRY, CDR2 SYGVKD. The CDR3 has 17 amino acids. In DNA form, the CDR3 reads TGTTCCATCAGTGCCTCCCGACTAGCGGGGGGCAAAGAGACCCAGTACTTC. It encodes CSISASRLAGGKETQYF.

By proportion, this clonotype is medium-sized (0.01 to 0.1%). The rearrangement uses TRBV20-1 and TRBJ2-1; D is tentatively TRBD1 or TRBD2 (5 bases each). Germline V gene data show CDR1 as DFQATT and CDR2 as SNEGSKA (reference sequence). V was clipped by 6 bases and J by 8 bases, with 17 bases between them. This CDR3 has 13 residues. The CDR3 loop is CSANRDPLYEQFF. CDR3 sequence (DNA): TGCAGTGCCAACCGGGACCCATTATATGAGCAGTTCTTC.

On this clonotype itself: This may be a read error: a much more frequent sequence differs by one nucleotide. The rearrangement joins TRBV12-3 or TRBV12-4 to TRBJ2-5; unclear D gene. The CDR3 sequence is 13 residues long. CDR3 amino acids: CASSSGRQENQYF. The CDR3 DNA follows: TGTGCCAGCAGTTCCGGTCGGCAAGAGAACCAGTACTTC.

To note about this clonotype: A far larger clone is one base from this, pointing to a likely read error. The chain couples TRBV6-5 to TRBJ1-1, with 9 positions matching TRBD1. The CDR3 has 15 amino acids. Germline V CDR1 and CDR2: MNHEY, SVGAGI. The CDR3 nucleotides are TGTCCCAGCAGTCCGAACAGGGGGCGGGGCACTGAAGCTTTCTTT. It is translated as CPSSPNRGRGTEAFF.

This clonotype came up many times. The chain links TRBV20-1 to TRBJ2-7; 11 nucleotides align to TRBD2. There are 16 residues in the CDR3. CDR1 is DFQATT and CDR2 is SNEGSKA in the germline V gene (reference sequence). With V trimmed by 2 bases and J by 2 bases, 8 bases remained unmatched. The CDR3 reads CSARHSFSGGAYEQYF. The CDR3 DNA reads TGCAGTGCTAGACACTCCTTTAGCGGGGGGGCCTACGAGCAGTACTTC.

This clonotype was recorded many times. The V and J genes are TRBV6-5 and TRBJ2-5, with a possible D match to TRBD2 (7 bases). Trimming took off 0 bases at V and 4 bases at J, with 12 bases between the two ends. Germline CDR1 reads MNHEY; CDR2 reads SVGAGI. This CDR3 region has 15 residues. The CDR3 sequence is CASSYSGGAGETQYF. Written as DNA, the CDR3 is TGTGCCAGCAGTTACTCAGGGGGGGCTGGAGAGACCCAGTACTTC.

The sample holds many counts of this clonotype. The V gene is TRBV29-1, the J gene TRBJ2-3; 7 bases align to TRBD1. V shed 4 bases, J shed 5 bases, and the junction held 12 bases outside the gene matches. This CDR3 comprises 15 residues. Germline CDR1 reads SQVTM; CDR2 reads ANQGSEA. The DNA of the CDR3 is TGCAGCGTTGGAGGGGCAGGGGGTTTCAGAGATACGCAGTATTTT. Its protein product is CSVGGAGGFRDTQYF.

Of note for this clonotype: This may be a read error, as it is one base from a much larger clone. This chain links TRBV19 with TRBJ2-2; D possibly corresponds to TRBD2 (6 bases). Per germline, CDR1 LNHDA and CDR2 SQIVND (reference sequence). There are 13 residues in the CDR3. V shed 8 bases and J shed 7 bases, with 14 bases lying between them. The CDR3 spells CASGQEGHGELFF. As DNA, the CDR3 is TGTGCCAGTGGGCAGGAGGGCCACGGGGAGCTGTTTTTT. Full variable domain (missing parts from reference TRBV19 and TRBJ2-2): DGGITQSPKYLFRKEGQNVTLSCEQNLNHDAMYWYRQDPGQGLRLIYYSQIVNDFQKGDIAEGYSVSREKKESFPLTVTSAQKNPTAFYLCASGQEGHGELFFGEGSRLTVL.

This clonotype came up many times. The rearrangement uses TRBV10-3 and TRBJ2-5; 7 bases map to TRBD1. Germline lookup yields CDR1 ENHRY and CDR2 SYGVKD. The CDR3 loop spans 16 amino acids. The ends lost 6 bases at V and 0 bases at J; junction bases unmatched: 10. CDR3 nucleotides: TGTGCCATCAGAGCTCGGGGCAGGGGGTACCAAGAGACCCAGTACTTC. Its protein product is CAIRARGRGYQETQYF.

As to this clonotype: A much larger clone differs from this one at a single base, so this may be a read error. The chain is built from TRBV20-1 and TRBJ2-5; 9 bases agree with TRBD2. CDR3 length: 17 amino acids. The germline V gene has CDR1 DFQATT and CDR2 SNEGSKA (reference sequence). The CDR3 loop is CSAETSFGLARQVTQYF. CDR3 in DNA: TGCAGTGCTGAAACGTCCTTCGGACTAGCGCGTCAAGTGACCCAGTACTTC.

For this clonotype: This may be a read error: a much more frequent sequence differs by one nucleotide. This CDR3 is missing its conserved last phenylalanine or tryptophan, likely due to a read error. This chain connects TRBV11-2 to TRBJ2-1; 7 bases are a match to TRBD1. V lost 4 bases to trimming and J lost 3 bases; unmatched junction nucleotides: 9. The germline V gene encodes CDR1 SGHAT and CDR2 FQNNGV. The CDR3 length is 16 residues. In DNA, the CDR3 is TGTGCCAGCAGCTCAGTGACAGGGAGTGACTACAATGAGCAGTTCCTC. It is translated as CASSSVTGSDYNEQFL.